Only a few counts were recorded for the clone carrying this TCR beta chain. The sample originates from a study of identical twins. The donor group consisted entirely of healthy Caucasians. Germline loops: CDR1 SNHLY, CDR2 FYNNEI. The CDR3 runs 13 residues. V lost 6 bases and J 2 bases, leaving 11 bases between the germline ends. TCRdb called the 5' RACE reads again in MiXCR, with one record for every CDR3 protein. The sample lists roughly 260,000 distinct CDR3 sequences, around an eighth occurring once. Sequences were obtained from memory (CD45RO+) T cells sorted from blood. The clonotype comes from a woman aged 18 to 35 in good health. V is TRBV2 and J is TRBJ2-7; the D gene is possibly TRBD2 (5 bases). The chain's CDR3 is CASRRVYPYEQYF. The DNA of the CDR3 is TGTGCCAGCAGGAGGGTCTATCCCTACGAGCAGTACTTC.